What follows are 28 T cell receptor beta chains derived from one specimen sequenced in a study of blood T cell repertoires in COVID-19. Sequencing used immunoSEQ multiplex PCR; TCRdb keeps in-frame clones, though not all of them. The data hold under 200,000 clones, with approximately 91% observed a single time. The sequenced material came from peripheral blood. Receptor source: a man aged 18 to 30 with acute or convalescent COVID-19.

Here the CDR3 DNA reads TGCGCCAGCAGCGAGAACATCCTAGCGGGAGGGCCGAGGGATACGCAGTATTTT. This translates into CASSENILAGGPRDTQYF. This sequence joins TRBV5-1 and TRBJ2-3; 12 bases are shared with TRBD2. Germline values: CDR1 SGHRS, CDR2 YFSETQ. The CDR3 has 18 residues. V gave up 4 bases and J gave up 6 bases; unmatched junction bases: 15.

This rearrangement joins TRBV5-6 to TRBJ2-7, with 14 bases lining up with TRBD2. The CDR3 has 16 amino acids. CDR1 and CDR2 (germline): SGHDT, YYEEEE. V was clipped by 3 bases and J by 5 bases; unmatched bases: 7. The CDR3 DNA sequence: TGTGCCAGCAGCTGGAGGGGACTAGCGGGAGCCCACGAGCAGTACTTC. Its protein is CASSWRGLAGAHEQYF.

The rearrangement uses TRBV28 and TRBJ2-5; 11 positions match TRBD2. CDR3 length: 16 amino acids. Germline values: CDR1 MDHEN, CDR2 SYDVKM. With V trimmed by 5 bases and J by 5 bases, 10 bases remained unmatched. The CDR3 region is CASSVVAGGKGETQYF. The CDR3, as DNA: TGTGCCAGCAGTGTGGTAGCGGGAGGGAAGGGGGAGACCCAGTACTTC. Variable domain in full (rest from reference TRBV28 and TRBJ2-5): DVKVTQSSRYLVKRTGEKVFLECVQDMDHENMFWYRQDPGLGLRLIYFSYDVKMKEKGDIPEGYSVSREKKERFSLILESASTNQTSMYLCASSVVAGGKGETQYFGPGTRLLVL.

Only one count was recorded for this clone. The chain is built from TRBV7-9 and TRBJ1-4, with TRBD1 identical over 7 bases. V lost 4 bases, J lost 2 bases, and 10 bases stayed unmatched. The CDR3 sequence is 17 residues long. Per germline, CDR1 SEHNR and CDR2 FQNEAQ (reference sequence). The CDR3 DNA reads as TGTGCCAGCAGCTCCCAAATTACAGGGGCGACTAATGAAAAACTGTTTTTT. Protein sequence: CASSSQITGATNEKLFF.

The rearrangement joins TRBV6-1 to TRBJ1-1, with D uncertain. The CDR3 is made up of 15 amino acids. Germline CDR1 reads MNHNS; CDR2 reads SASEGT. Trimming left V 2 bases short and J 0 bases short, with 10 bases between. In nucleotides, the CDR3 is TGTGCCAGCAGTGAAACGTGGCACATGAACACTGAAGCTTTCTTT. This translates into CASSETWHMNTEAFF.

V is TRBV5-6 and J is TRBJ2-3, with 7 bases that match TRBD2. CDR1 is SGHDT, CDR2 YYEEEE, per germline. The CDR3 spans 16 residues. The trim removed 0 bases at V and 0 bases at J, leaving 4 bases unmatched. CDR3 residues: CASSLAGRASTDTQYF. Written as DNA, the CDR3 is TGTGCCAGCAGCTTGGCGGGGAGGGCTAGCACAGATACGCAGTATTTT.

This chain links TRBV30 with TRBJ1-2; TRBD1 matches at 8 bases. CDR1 is GTSNPN and CDR2 is SVGIG in the germline V gene (reference sequence). The CDR3 contains 15 residues. Trimming took 8 bases from V and 1 from J; bases not matched to a gene: 12. This CDR3 is CARRAGGIGNYGYTF. In DNA, the CDR3 is TGTGCCCGCCGGGCAGGGGGCATAGGTAACTATGGCTACACCTTC.

This chain links TRBV7-9 with TRBJ2-7, with no clear D. Looked up from germline, CDR1 is SEHNR and CDR2 is FQNEAQ (reference sequence). The V end was cut by 3 bases, the J end by 0 bases, with 6 bases between. The CDR3 has 13 amino acids. The CDR3 nucleotides are TGTGCCAGCAGCTTGACACTCTCCTACGAGCAGTACTTC. It is translated as CASSLTLSYEQYF.

The chain joins TRBV27 to TRBJ1-6; D is perhaps TRBD1 (5 bases). From germline, CDR1 is MNHEY and CDR2 SMNVEV (reference sequence). Trimming stripped 3 bases from V and 0 bases from J, with 15 bases between. There are 18 residues in the CDR3. DNA for the CDR3: TGTGCCAGCAGTTTGGTGGGACTTACTGGCTCCTATAATTCACCCCTCCACTTT. It codes for CASSLVGLTGSYNSPLHF.

The V and J genes are TRBV27 and TRBJ2-7; D gene uncertain. CDR1 is MNHEY, CDR2 SMNVEV, per germline (reference sequence). The CDR3 runs 14 residues. Trimming took off 1 base at V and 3 bases at J, with 10 bases between the two ends. The CDR3 reads CASSLYPGNYEQYF. The DNA for the CDR3 is TGTGCCAGCAGTTTATATCCAGGTAACTACGAGCAGTACTTC.

The genes are TRBV5-1 and TRBJ2-5; 10 nucleotides match TRBD1. From germline, CDR1 is SGHRS and CDR2 YFSETQ. This CDR3 has 16 residues. The trim removed 4 bases at V and 5 bases at J, leaving 11 bases unmatched. CDR3 DNA: TGCGCCAGCAGCCAAGGAAGGACAGGGGGTGGGGAGACCCAGTACTTC. This translates into CASSQGRTGGGETQYF.

The gene calls are TRBV5-5 and TRBJ2-2, with TRBD2 as a possible D gene (7 bases). V was clipped by 5 bases and J by 6 bases, with 23 bases between them. This CDR3 comprises 17 residues. CDR1 SGHKS and CDR2 YYEKEE come from the germline V gene (reference sequence). CDR3 DNA sequence: TGTGCCAGCAGTCCCCGATACGGGGGGCAAGGGTCCGGGGAGCTGTTTTTT. Translating it yields CASSPRYGGQGSGELFF.

V gene TRBV5-6 combines with J gene TRBJ1-5; 8 positions agree with TRBD1. Germline CDR1 SGHDT, CDR2 YYEEEE. The CDR3 runs 15 residues. The V segment lost 4 bases and the J segment 6 bases; nucleotides outside the gene matches: 9. The CDR3 DNA reads TGTGCCAGCAGCCTTCTGACAGGGGAAGGTCAGCCCCAGCATTTT. Translated: CASSLLTGEGQPQHF.

V usage is TRBV10-1 and J usage is TRBJ1-2, with D perhaps matching TRBD1 (5 bases). Trimming removed 5 bases from V and 1 base from J, with 14 bases in between. The CDR3 runs 15 residues. Per the germline V gene, CDR1 is WNHNN and CDR2 is SYGVQD (reference sequence). The CDR3 sequence: CASSPTGLDNYGYTF. The CDR3 region has the DNA TGCGCCAGCAGTCCAACAGGACTAGATAACTATGGCTACACCTTC.

The J gene is TRBJ2-3, the V gene TRBV9, with D possibly being TRBD2 (6 bases). Germline-derived CDR1 and CDR2 are SGDLS and YYNGEE. The CDR3 is made up of 15 amino acids. Deletions cut 2 bases from V and 1 base from J, with 11 bases between. CDR3 DNA sequence: TGTGCCAGCAGCGTCGGGGGTATCGGCACAGATACGCAGTATTTT. Its translation is CASSVGGIGTDTQYF.

V gene TRBV5-5 combines with J gene TRBJ2-1; perhaps TRBD2 as D (6 bases). This CDR3 has 18 amino acids. CDR1 SGHKS and CDR2 YYEKEE come from the germline V gene (reference sequence). V was pared by 0 bases and J by 0 bases, with 16 bases between. DNA of the CDR3: TGTGCCAGCAGCTTGGGCCTAGCGATGTTCAGCTCCTACAATGAGCAGTTCTTC. The encoded protein is CASSLGLAMFSSYNEQFF.

The chain uses TRBV6-5 and TRBJ1-2; D perhaps matches TRBD1 (6 bases). The CDR3 loop spans 15 amino acids. CDR1 and CDR2 from the germline V gene are MNHEY and SVGAGI. Trimming took off 6 bases at V and 2 bases at J, with 16 bases between the two ends. CDR3 coding DNA: TGTGCCAGCAGCCCGAGACAGGCGAAGAACTATGGCTACACCTTC. It codes for CASSPRQAKNYGYTF.

This clone was counted once. The chain is built from TRBV18 and TRBJ2-7, with 8 nucleotides matching TRBD1. Germline CDR1 reads KGHSH; CDR2 reads LQKENI. Trimming took 3 bases from V and 4 from J; bases not matched to a gene: 5. The CDR3 length is 14 residues. CDR3 nucleotide sequence: TGTGCCAGCTCACCCCCAGGGGGCGGATACGAGCAGTACTTC. Protein sequence: CASSPPGGGYEQYF.

The chain carries TRBV25-1 and TRBJ2-1; no reliable D call. This CDR3 has 12 amino acids. Trimming took 3 bases from V and 11 from J, leaving 11 bases between them. Per the germline V gene, CDR1 is MGHDK and CDR2 is SYGVNS. The DNA for the CDR3 is TGTGCCAGCAGTGACATCCCAGGCCAGCAGTTCTTC. This encodes CASSDIPGQQFF.

The chain links TRBV13 to TRBJ2-3; weak D call: TRBD2 (6 bases). Looked up from germline, CDR1 is PRHDT and CDR2 is FYEKMQ (reference sequence). The CDR3 covers 16 residues. V was shortened by 6 bases and J by 7 bases, with 23 bases between the two germline ends. The CDR3 region is CASSSGVEVGGNTQYF. The CDR3 nucleotides are TGTGCCAGCAGTTCGGGGGTGGAGGTTGGAGGAAATACGCAGTATTTT.

The chain is built from TRBV6-5 and TRBJ2-7, with D possibly TRBD1 on 6 matching bases. The CDR3 consists of 13 residues. Germline V lookup: CDR1 MNHEY, CDR2 SVGAGI. Trimming left V 7 bases short and J 6 bases short, with 16 bases between. CDR3 residues: CASNRFRGGEQYF. The CDR3 coding sequence is TGTGCCAGCAATAGATTCAGGGGCGGCGAGCAGTACTTC.

The CDR3 is CASSQQANYGYTF. As DNA, the CDR3 is TGTGCCAGCAGCCAACAGGCTAACTATGGCTACACCTTC. The J gene is TRBJ1-2, the V gene TRBV14; no firm D call. This CDR3 is built from 13 residues. Germline V CDR1 and CDR2: SGHDN, FVKESK. Between the trimmed V and J ends, which lost 2 bases and 0 bases, there was a span of 4 bases.

This clone occurred a few times. Other DNA variants within this sample encode the same CDR3. This chain connects TRBV14 to TRBJ1-2, with D unclear. V lost 4 bases, J lost 4 bases, and 10 bases lay in between. Germline lookup yields CDR1 SGHDN and CDR2 FVKESK. The CDR3 runs to 13 residues. The CDR3 protein is CASSLDLFYGYTF. The CDR3 region has the DNA TGTGCCAGCAGCCTAGACCTTTTCTATGGCTACACCTTC.

The V call is TRBV19, the J call TRBJ2-1, with TRBD2 identical over 12 bases. CDR1 LNHDA and CDR2 SQIVND come from the germline V gene (reference sequence). V lost 2 bases, J lost 5 bases, and 4 bases stayed unmatched. This CDR3 contains 16 residues. The CDR3 DNA reads as TGTGCCAGTAGTATAAAGACTAGCGGGAGCCACAATGAGCAGTTCTTC. Its translation: CASSIKTSGSHNEQFF.

This sequence joins TRBV10-2 and TRBJ2-1; TRBD1 matches at 9 bases. Germline-derived CDR1 and CDR2 are WSHSY and SAAADI. CDR3 length: 16 amino acids. V trimming: 6 bases; J trimming: 4 bases; junction bases outside the gene matches: 10. The CDR3 DNA reads as TGCGCCAGCAGAAGAACCGACAGGGGGGTTTACAATGAGCAGTTCTTC. This sequence encodes CASRRTDRGVYNEQFF.

This rearrangement joins TRBV30 to TRBJ2-5; 13 positions agree with TRBD2. The CDR3 is 15 residues long. Germline V CDR1 and CDR2: GTSNPN, SVGIG (reference sequence). Unmatched junction bases numbered 6, after V lost 4 bases and J lost 4 bases. The CDR3 DNA reads TGTGCCTGGACAGGACTAGCGGGGGCATCAGAGACCCAGTACTTC. Translated, it gives CAWTGLAGASETQYF. Full variable domain (missing parts from reference TRBV30 and TRBJ2-5): SQTIHQWPATLVQPVGSPLSLECTVEGTSNPNLYWYRQAAGRGLQLLFYSVGIGQISSEVPQNLSASRPQDRQFILSSKKLLLSDSGFYLCAWTGLAGASETQYFGPGTRLLVL.

J is TRBJ2-2 and V is TRBV24-1; tentative D call: TRBD1 (6 bases). CDR1 and CDR2 (germline): KGHDR, SFDVKD. Trimming removed 5 bases at V and 1 base at J, with 19 bases between. This CDR3 spans 18 amino acids. CDR3 protein: CATSGGPGDQMNTGELFF. The CDR3 DNA is TGTGCCACCAGTGGGGGGCCAGGGGACCAAATGAACACCGGGGAGCTGTTTTTT.

V gene TRBV6-1 combines with J gene TRBJ1-2; possibly TRBD1 for D (6 bases). Germline V lookup: CDR1 MNHNS, CDR2 SASEGT. V lost 3 bases to trimming and J lost 0 bases, with 14 bases between them. CDR3 length equals 16 residues. The CDR3 reads CASSDAGALANYGYTF. The CDR3 DNA follows: TGTGCCAGCAGTGATGCAGGGGCCCTAGCTAACTATGGCTACACCTTC.